This TCR beta chain was recovered during a study of Tregs in tolerant kidney transplant recipients. V was shortened by 7 bases and J by 5 bases, with 17 bases between the two germline ends. This CDR3 is 14 amino acids long. From germline, CDR1 is MNHEY and CDR2 SVGAGI. The method was immunoSEQ multiplex PCR; TCRdb's version includes in-frame clones alone and lacks a portion of them. The sample shows roughly 250,000 clones, roughly 80% of them seen only once. This clone was counted a single time. Sequencing was performed on CD4+ T cells from blood. The TCR originated in a human donor in good health. V gene TRBV6-5 combines with J gene TRBJ2-5; D unresolved. The CDR3 sequence: CASTPFAMGETQYF. The CDR3 nucleotides read TGTGCCAGCACTCCTTTCGCGATGGGGGAGACCCAGTACTTC.